This entry describes one TCR beta chain. This clonotype was picked up one time. The antigen it recognizes is unknown. The record has no base qualities; no much larger clone is one base away. One read represents weak support. Cut back by 1 base and 0 bases, the V and J ends lie 8 bases apart. CDR1 and CDR2 are read off the germline V gene as SGHRS and YFSETQ. The CDR3 starts with the cysteine, ends with the phenylalanine, and has 14 residues. Only the CDR3 DNA is retained, 42 bases long and in frame from the first base. Libraries were built with PCR. TCR sequencing of DNA from cultured CD4+ T cells used the Oncomine TCR Beta short-read assay at the Johns Hopkins FTIC core. Genomic DNA was extracted from the cultured CD4+ T cells with the QIAamp micro DNA kit. Oncomine TCR Beta libraries from cultured CD4+ T cells were pooled using unique dual indexes and sequenced on an Illumina iSeq 100. As for the authors' bioinformatics: Non-productive sequences were filtered out, and CDR3s that did not start with C, did not end with F or W, or were shorter than 7 amino acids were discarded. Antigen-specific clonotypes were identified using the MANAFEST web application through comparison of peptide-stimulated wells with reference and other culture wells. An FDR below 0.05, an odds ratio above 5, and a productive frequency above 0.1% in at least two of three replicate wells were required for clones to be considered positive. Clonotypes that were significantly expanded in both SARS-CoV-2 spike wells and at least one common cold coronavirus spike condition were defined as cross-reactive. CDR3 homology was assessed with Levenshtein distances (stringdist) and unrooted phylogenetic trees (ape) in R version 3.6.1. The public sequencing data were trimmed at Q25 with fastp and processed into clonotypes with MiXCR by TCRdb, which kept only in-frame beta chains. Every distinct CDR3 protein forms one entry, paired with its most common genes and DNA. TCRdb, not the authors, supplied the V and J calls. The sample records some 13,000 distinct CDR3 sequences, 28% of which are singletons. The top ten constitute 17% of the sample.

The treatment or condition label, as the study defines it: roughly nine-day PBMC culture with coronavirus spike peptide pools or control peptides (ViraFEST assay). To expand antigen-specific T cells with peptide pools and then pick out the expanded clonotypes through TCR sequencing, the study relied on the ViraFEST assay. The convalescent patients' positive SARS-CoV-2 PCR tests were from March to December 2020, which was before the Alpha, Beta and Delta variants emerged in the United States. Each well held 2 million or so PBMCs cultured in IMDM containing around 5.1% human AB serum and around 10 IU/ml IL-2, with 8.5 to 10 ug/ml peptide pools added. Half of the culture medium was replaced with fresh IL-2-containing medium on days 3 and 7. After roughly 9 days of culture, CD4+ T cells were isolated by negative selection with the EasySep CD4+ T cell isolation kit. Ficoll-Paque Plus gradient centrifugation was used to isolate PBMCs from whole blood, and the isolated PBMCs were then either used fresh or cryopreserved at -140C. In general, triplicate wells were set up for every culture condition.

This entry is derived from a study of vaccination and CD4 T cells after COVID-19 (dated 2022 in TCRdb). Context from the whole study: Convalescent patients had a positive SARS-CoV-2 result on nasal swab PCR, and of these patients, nine had mild disease and one had severe disease. Six males and four females were included in the convalescent cohort, with two Hispanic individuals, seven Caucasians, two Asians and one multiracial person represented. Participants received two doses of either the Pfizer-BioNTech BNT162b2 vaccine (n=8) or the Moderna mRNA-1273 vaccine (n=2). Post-COVID blood samples from convalescent patients were collected a median of roughly 100 days after diagnosis, with a range of roughly 30 to 161 days. Post-vaccine blood samples were taken a median of approximately 70 days after the second vaccine dose, with a range of 14 to 241 days. Overlapping spike peptide pools from SARS-CoV-2 and from the common cold coronaviruses HCoV-NL63, HCoV-OC43 and HCoV-229E were used as culture stimuli. In control cultures, a CEFX viral epitope pool was used as positive control, an HIV-1 Nef peptide pool was used as negative control, or no peptide was added. The spike-specific CD4+ TCR repertoire was compared before and after mRNA vaccination in approximately ten COVID-19 convalescent patients and a handful of infection-naive healthy vaccine recipients.

Study-wide findings and limitations: Only a relatively small number of convalescent patients were included in the study, and early timepoints following natural infection were not analyzed. Among convalescent patients, a median about 86% of the SARS-CoV-2-reactive clones seen after vaccination appeared only after vaccination, which suggests priming specific to the vaccine. Of the vaccine-specific clones in convalescent patients, 304 of 307, or nearly all, reacted only to SARS-CoV-2 spike and did not cross-react with common cold coronaviruses. An increase in the median number of SARS-CoV-2-reactive clonotypes from 20 to 25 after infection to some 40 after vaccination was observed, but the change was not found to be significant.

What was sequenced was cultured CD4+ T cells from blood. The V gene is TRBV5-1 and the J gene is TRBJ2-7; the D gene is unclear. The receptor's source is a human donor with COVID-19. The bases read TGCGCCAGCAGCTTGCGGGCAGACTCCTACGAGCAGTACTTC. Its amino acids are CASSLRADSYEQYF.